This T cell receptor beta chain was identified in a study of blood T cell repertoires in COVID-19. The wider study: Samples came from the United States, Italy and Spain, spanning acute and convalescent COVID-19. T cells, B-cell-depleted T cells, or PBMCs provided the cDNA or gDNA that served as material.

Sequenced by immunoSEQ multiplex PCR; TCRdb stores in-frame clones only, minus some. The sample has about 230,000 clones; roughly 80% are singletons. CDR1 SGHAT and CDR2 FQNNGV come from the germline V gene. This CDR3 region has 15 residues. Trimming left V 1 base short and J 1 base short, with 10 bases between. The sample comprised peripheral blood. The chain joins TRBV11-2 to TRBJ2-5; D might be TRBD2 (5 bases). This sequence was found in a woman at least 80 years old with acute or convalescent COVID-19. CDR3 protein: CASSLGAGPQETQYF. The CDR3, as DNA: TGTGCCAGCAGCTTAGGGGCGGGTCCCCAAGAGACCCAGTACTTC.